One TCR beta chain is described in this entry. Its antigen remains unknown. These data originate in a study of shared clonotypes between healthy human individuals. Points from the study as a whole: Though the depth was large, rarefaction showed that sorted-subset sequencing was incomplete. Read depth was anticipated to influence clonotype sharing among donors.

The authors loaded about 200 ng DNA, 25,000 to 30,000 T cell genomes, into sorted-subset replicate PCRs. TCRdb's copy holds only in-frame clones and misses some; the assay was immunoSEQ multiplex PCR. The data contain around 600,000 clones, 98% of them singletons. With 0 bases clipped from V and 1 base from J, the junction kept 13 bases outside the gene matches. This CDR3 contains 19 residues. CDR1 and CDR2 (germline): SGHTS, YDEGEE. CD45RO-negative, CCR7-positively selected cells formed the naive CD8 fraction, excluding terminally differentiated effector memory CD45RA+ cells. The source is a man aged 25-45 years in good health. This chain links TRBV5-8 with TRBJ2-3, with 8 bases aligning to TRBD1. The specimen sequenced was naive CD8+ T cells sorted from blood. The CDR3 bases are TGTGCCAGCAGCTTGGGGGCGGACAGGGTGCGAGCTGGCACAGATACGCAGTATTTT. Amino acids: CASSLGADRVRAGTDTQYF.